One sample yielded the 7 T cell receptor beta chains listed below, sequenced in a study of blood T cell repertoires in COVID-19. TCRdb keeps only in-frame clones here, not all; method: immunoSEQ multiplex PCR. Here the sample spans tens of thousands of clones, 84% being singletons. Sequenced input: peripheral blood. These receptors all stem from a man in his fifties with acute or convalescent COVID-19.

This chain connects TRBV5-4 to TRBJ1-3; the D gene is possibly TRBD1 (5 bases). The V end was cut by 6 bases, the J end by 2 bases, with 15 bases between. The CDR3 sequence is 15 residues long. Germline V gene sequence: CDR1 SGHNT, CDR2 YYREEE (reference sequence). CDR3 nucleotide sequence: TGTGCCAGCACCCCTCCCGGGGGGACTGGAAACACCATATATTTT. This translates into CASTPPGGTGNTIYF. The full variable domain, its missing parts supplied by reference TRBV5-4 and TRBJ1-3, is ETGVTQSPTHLIKTRGQQVTLRCSSQSGHNTVSWYQQALGQGPQFIFQYYREEENGRGNFPPRFSGLQFPNYSSELNVNALELDDSALYLCASTPPGGTGNTIYFGEGSWLTVV.

With respect to this clone: Additional DNA sequences in this sample encode the identical CDR3. This chain connects TRBV6-5 to TRBJ1-1; TRBD1 aligns across 9 bases. With V trimmed by 5 bases and J by 5 bases, 3 bases remained unmatched. The CDR3 is made up of 13 amino acids. Germline assignment: CDR1 MNHEY and CDR2 SVGAGI. The CDR3 sequence: CASSRDRETEAFF. CDR3 nucleotide sequence: TGTGCCAGCAGTAGGGACAGGGAAACTGAAGCTTTCTTT.

The J gene is TRBJ2-2, the V gene TRBV9, with 7 bases fitting TRBD1. The V and J ends lost 0 bases and 3 bases, in that order; junction bases with no gene match: 2. This CDR3 comprises 15 residues. Germline-derived CDR1 and CDR2 are SGDLS and YYNGEE. This CDR3 is CASSVAQGDTGELFF. The DNA of the CDR3 is TGTGCCAGCAGCGTAGCCCAGGGGGACACCGGGGAGCTGTTTTTT.

The chain uses TRBV29-1 and TRBJ2-7, with TRBD1 matching 10 bases. The CDR3 extends over 15 amino acids. The V and J ends lost 3 bases and 3 bases, in that order; junction bases with no gene match: 8. Germline-derived CDR1 and CDR2 are SQVTM and ANQGSEA. In DNA, the CDR3 is TGCAGCGTTGAGGAGGGTCGGACAGGGGGCTACGAGCAGTACTTC. Translating gives CSVEEGRTGGYEQYF.

This rearrangement joins TRBV14 to TRBJ1-1; possibly TRBD1 for D (6 bases). This CDR3 spans 12 amino acids. Trimming shortened V by 5 bases and J by 11 bases, and 15 bases separated the two germline ends. The germline CDR1 and CDR2 sequences are SGHDN and FVKESK. CDR3 bases: TGTGCCAGCAGCGCCCAGGGGCTGACGGCTTTCTTT. It encodes CASSAQGLTAFF.

The rearrangement joins TRBV5-6 to TRBJ2-7; D might be TRBD2 (5 bases). The CDR3 has 18 amino acids. CDR1 SGHDT and CDR2 YYEEEE come from the germline V gene. V was pared by 4 bases and J by 6 bases, with 29 bases between. Written as DNA, the CDR3 is TGTGCCAGCAGCAGACCCCACGGCGCGGGTGTCCGTGATCCCGAGCAGTACTTC. This sequence encodes CASSRPHGAGVRDPEQYF.

This clone has a single count. This rearrangement joins TRBV28 to TRBJ2-1, with TRBD1 matching 9 bases. Germline V gene lookup returns CDR1 MDHEN and CDR2 SYDVKM. The CDR3 has 16 amino acids. Losses at the gene ends were 10 bases for V and 0 bases for J; bases not matched to a gene: 10. CDR3 DNA: TGTGCCATCACTCCAAACAGGGGGCCCTCCTACAATGAGCAGTTCTTC. It codes for CAITPNRGPSYNEQFF. Using reference TRBV28 and TRBJ2-1 for the parts outside the CDR3, the full variable domain is DVKVTQSSRYLVKRTGEKVFLECVQDMDHENMFWYRQDPGLGLRLIYFSYDVKMKEKGDIPEGYSVSREKKERFSLILESASTNQTSMYLCAITPNRGPSYNEQFFGPGTRLTVL.